This T cell receptor (beta chain) was found in a study of PD-L1 blockade in urothelial cancer. The wider study: Earlier, patients had received 0 to 3 chemotherapy regimens. Blood analysis took place 3 weeks (second dose) and 6 weeks after treatment start. T cells numbered a median of 141,255 in the blood samples.

CDR1 ENHRY and CDR2 SYGVKD come from the germline V gene. The trim removed 5 bases at V and 9 bases at J, leaving 14 bases unmatched. The CDR3 has 15 residues. Only in-frame clones appear in the TCRdb table, and some are missing; sequencing was by immunoSEQ multiplex PCR. Of 95,000 to 150,000 clones in the sample, more than 70% are singletons; the top ten hold 2.4%. Time point meaning: peripheral blood 6 weeks after treatment start. Enrolled patients showed locally advanced or metastatic urothelial carcinoma. The TCR sequence derives from a man over 45 with urothelial cancer. Sample: PBMCs, taken around atezolizumab (anti-PD-L1) treatment. The chain recombines TRBV10-3 with TRBJ2-3, with 7 bases aligning to TRBD1. CDR3 sequence: CAISSDRVTVGTQYF. The CDR3 region has the DNA TGTGCCATCAGTTCTGACAGGGTGACAGTCGGCACGCAGTATTTT.